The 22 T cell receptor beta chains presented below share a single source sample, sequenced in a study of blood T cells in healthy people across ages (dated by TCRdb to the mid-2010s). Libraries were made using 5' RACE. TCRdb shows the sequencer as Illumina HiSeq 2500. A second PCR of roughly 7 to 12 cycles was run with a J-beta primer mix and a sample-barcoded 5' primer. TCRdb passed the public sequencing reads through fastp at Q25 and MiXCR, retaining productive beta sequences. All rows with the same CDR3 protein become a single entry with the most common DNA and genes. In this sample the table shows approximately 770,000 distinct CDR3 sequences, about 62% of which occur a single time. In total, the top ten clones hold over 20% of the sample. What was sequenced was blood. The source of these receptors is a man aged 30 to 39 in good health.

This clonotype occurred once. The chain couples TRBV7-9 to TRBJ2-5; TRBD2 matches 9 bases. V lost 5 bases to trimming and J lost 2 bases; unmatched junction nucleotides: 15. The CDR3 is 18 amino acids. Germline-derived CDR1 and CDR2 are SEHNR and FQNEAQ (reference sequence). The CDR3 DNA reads TGTGCCAGCAGCGTCGCGGTTAGCGGGAGAGGCTGGCAAGAGACCCAGTACTTC. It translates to CASSVAVSGRGWQETQYF.

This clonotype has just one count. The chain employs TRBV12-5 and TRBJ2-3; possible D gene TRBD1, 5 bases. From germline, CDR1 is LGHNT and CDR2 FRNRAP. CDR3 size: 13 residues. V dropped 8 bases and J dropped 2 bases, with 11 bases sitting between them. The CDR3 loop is CASLETVTDTQYF. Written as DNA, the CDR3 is TGTGCTAGTCTGGAGACAGTCACAGATACGCAGTATTTT.

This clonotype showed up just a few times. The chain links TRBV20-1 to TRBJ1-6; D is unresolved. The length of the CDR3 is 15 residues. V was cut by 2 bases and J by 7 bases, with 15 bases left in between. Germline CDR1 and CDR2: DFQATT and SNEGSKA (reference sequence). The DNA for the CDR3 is TGCAGTGCTAGACCCCCCGGAGCGGACAATTCACCCCTCCACTTT. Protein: CSARPPGADNSPLHF.

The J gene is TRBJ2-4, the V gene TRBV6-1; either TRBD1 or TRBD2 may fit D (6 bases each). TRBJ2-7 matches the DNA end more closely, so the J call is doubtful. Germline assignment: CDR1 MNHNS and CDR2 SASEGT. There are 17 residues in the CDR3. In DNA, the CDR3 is TGTGCCAGCAGTGGTCTTCTGAGGCAAGGGGGGCTTCTCGAGCAGTACTTC. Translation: CASSGLLRQGGLLEQYF.

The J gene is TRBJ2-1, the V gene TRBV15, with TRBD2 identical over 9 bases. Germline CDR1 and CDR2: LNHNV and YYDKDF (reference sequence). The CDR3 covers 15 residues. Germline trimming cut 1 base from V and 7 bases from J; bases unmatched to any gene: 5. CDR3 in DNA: TGTGCCACCAGCAGAGGGGGACTAGCAAGTAATGAGCAGTTCTTC. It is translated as CATSRGGLASNEQFF.

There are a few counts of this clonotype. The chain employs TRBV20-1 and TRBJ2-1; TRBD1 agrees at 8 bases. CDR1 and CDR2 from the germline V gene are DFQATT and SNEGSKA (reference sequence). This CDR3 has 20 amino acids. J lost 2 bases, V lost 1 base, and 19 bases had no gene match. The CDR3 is CSARAVPGQGARGPYNEQFF. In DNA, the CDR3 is TGCAGTGCTAGAGCTGTCCCGGGGCAGGGGGCGAGGGGGCCCTACAATGAGCAGTTCTTC.

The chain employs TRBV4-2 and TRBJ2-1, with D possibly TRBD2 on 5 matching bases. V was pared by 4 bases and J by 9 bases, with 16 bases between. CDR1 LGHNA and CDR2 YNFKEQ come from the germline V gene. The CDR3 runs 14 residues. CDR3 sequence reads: CASSRSELELEQFF. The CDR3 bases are TGTGCCAGCAGCCGCTCCGAACTAGAACTTGAGCAGTTCTTC.

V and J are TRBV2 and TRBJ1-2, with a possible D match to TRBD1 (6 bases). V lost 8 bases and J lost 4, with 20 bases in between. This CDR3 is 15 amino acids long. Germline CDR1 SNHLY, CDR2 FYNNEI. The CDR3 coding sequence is TGTGCCAGCCGCCCCTACCCCGGGACACCCTATGGCTACACCTTC. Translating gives CASRPYPGTPYGYTF.

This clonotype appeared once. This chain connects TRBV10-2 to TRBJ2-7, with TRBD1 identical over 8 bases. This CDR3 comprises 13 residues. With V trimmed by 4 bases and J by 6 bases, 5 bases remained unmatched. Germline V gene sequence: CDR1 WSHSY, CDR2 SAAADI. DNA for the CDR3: TGCGCCAGCAGTGGGACAGGGTATAGCGAGCAGTACTTC. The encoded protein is CASSGTGYSEQYF.

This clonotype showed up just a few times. The chain's CDR3 is CASTLGVAGGDTQYF. Written as DNA, the CDR3 is TGTGCCAGCACCTTGGGGGTAGCGGGAGGAGATACGCAGTATTTT. The chain recombines TRBV6-1 with TRBJ2-3, with 10 positions matching TRBD2. V was clipped by 7 bases and J by 5 bases; unmatched bases: 9. In germline, CDR1 is MNHNS, CDR2 SASEGT. The CDR3 totals 15 residues.

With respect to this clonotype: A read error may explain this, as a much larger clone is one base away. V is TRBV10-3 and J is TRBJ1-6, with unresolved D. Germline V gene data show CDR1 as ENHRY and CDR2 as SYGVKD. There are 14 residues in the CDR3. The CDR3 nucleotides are TGTGTCATCCGTAGTCAGGTCGACAATTCACCCCTCCACTTT. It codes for CVIRSQVDNSPLHF.

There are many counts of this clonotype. DNA of the CDR3: TGTGCCAGCAGCCTTGCGGGGACTAGCGAGGAGCAGTACTTC. Its translation: CASSLAGTSEEQYF. The V call is TRBV4-2, the J call TRBJ2-7; 10 bases are a match to TRBD2. The germline gives CDR1 LGHNA, CDR2 YNFKEQ. V trimming: 4 bases; J trimming: 7 bases; junction bases outside the gene matches: 7. The CDR3 contains 14 residues.

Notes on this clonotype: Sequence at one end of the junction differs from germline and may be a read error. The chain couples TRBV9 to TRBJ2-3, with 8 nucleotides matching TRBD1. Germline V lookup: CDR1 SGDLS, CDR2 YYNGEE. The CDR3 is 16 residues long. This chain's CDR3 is CASSLRASGGTGTQYF. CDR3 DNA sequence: TGTGCCAGCAGCCTGCGGGCCTCAGGGGGCACAGGTACGCAGTATTTT.

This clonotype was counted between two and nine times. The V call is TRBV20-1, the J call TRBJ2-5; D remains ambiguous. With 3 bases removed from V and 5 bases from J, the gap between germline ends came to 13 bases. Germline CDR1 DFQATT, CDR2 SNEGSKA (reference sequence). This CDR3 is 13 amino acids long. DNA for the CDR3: TGCAGTGCTAGCCCTTTGGGGTTGGAGACCCAGTACTTC. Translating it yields CSASPLGLETQYF.

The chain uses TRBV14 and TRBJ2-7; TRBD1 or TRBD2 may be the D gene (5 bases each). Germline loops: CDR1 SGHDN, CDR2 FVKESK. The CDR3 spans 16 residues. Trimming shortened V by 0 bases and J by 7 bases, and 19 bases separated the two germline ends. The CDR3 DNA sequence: TGTGCCAGCAGCCAAGATGAGGGGCTAAGGGGCGATGAGCAGTACTTC. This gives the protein CASSQDEGLRGDEQYF.

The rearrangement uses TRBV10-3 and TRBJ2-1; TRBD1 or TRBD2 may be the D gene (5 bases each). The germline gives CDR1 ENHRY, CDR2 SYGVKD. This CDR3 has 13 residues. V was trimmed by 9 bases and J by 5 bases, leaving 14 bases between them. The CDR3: CAMAPGRNNEQFF. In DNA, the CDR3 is TGTGCCATGGCCCCGGGACGGAACAATGAGCAGTTCTTC.

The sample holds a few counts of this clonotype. CDR3 in amino acids: CSARDSGGVDTQYF. The CDR3 nucleotides are TGCAGTGCTAGAGATAGCGGGGGGGTAGATACGCAGTATTTT. The V and J genes are TRBV20-1 and TRBJ2-3, with TRBD2 matching over 11 bases. The J segment lost 5 bases and the V segment lost 0 bases, leaving 1 base of the junction unmatched. This CDR3 has 14 residues. Germline V lookup: CDR1 DFQATT, CDR2 SNEGSKA (reference sequence).

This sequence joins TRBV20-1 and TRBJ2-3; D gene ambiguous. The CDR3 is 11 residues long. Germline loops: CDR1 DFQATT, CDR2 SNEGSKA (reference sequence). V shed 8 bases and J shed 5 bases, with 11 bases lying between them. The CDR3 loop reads CSTEEGDTQYF. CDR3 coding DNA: TGCAGTACGGAAGAAGGAGATACGCAGTATTTT.

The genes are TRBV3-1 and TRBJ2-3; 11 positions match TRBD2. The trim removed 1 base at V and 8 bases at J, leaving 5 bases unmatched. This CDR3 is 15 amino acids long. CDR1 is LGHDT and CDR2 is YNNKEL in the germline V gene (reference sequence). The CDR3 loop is CASSQALAGGGTQYF. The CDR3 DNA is TGTGCCAGCAGCCAAGCCCTAGCGGGGGGAGGTACGCAGTATTTT.

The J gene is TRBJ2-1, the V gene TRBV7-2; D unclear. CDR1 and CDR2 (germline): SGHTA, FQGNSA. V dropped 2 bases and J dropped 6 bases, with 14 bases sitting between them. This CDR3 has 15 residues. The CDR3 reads CASSLRDSPGNEQFF. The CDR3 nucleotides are TGTGCCAGCAGCTTACGAGACTCACCCGGCAATGAGCAGTTCTTC.

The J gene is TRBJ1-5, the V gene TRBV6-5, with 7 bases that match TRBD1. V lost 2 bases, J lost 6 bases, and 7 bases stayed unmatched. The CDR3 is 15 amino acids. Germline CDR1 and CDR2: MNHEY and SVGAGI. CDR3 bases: TGTGCCAGCAGTTACGGTCAGGGGGTGGGTCAGCCCCAGCATTTT. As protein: CASSYGQGVGQPQHF.

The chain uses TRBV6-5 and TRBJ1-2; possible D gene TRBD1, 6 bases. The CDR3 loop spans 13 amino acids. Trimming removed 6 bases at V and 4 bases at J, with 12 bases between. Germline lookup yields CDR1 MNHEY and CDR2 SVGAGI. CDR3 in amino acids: CASSYRDVYGYTF. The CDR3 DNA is TGTGCCAGCAGCTACAGGGACGTCTATGGCTACACCTTC.